Sequencing of this TCR beta chain was carried out in a study of CD8 T cells in ankylosing spondylitis. Whole-study results and caveats: Some motif variants were previously reported in reactive arthritis synovial fluid and blood. About 8 highly homologous variants made up a TCR beta motif, and this motif appeared characteristic of ankylosing spondylitis blood. Disease-linked clones displayed a CD8+ phenotype and appeared relatively rarely in peripheral blood.

Trimming at V came to 3 bases and at J to 5 bases, leaving 20 bases not matched to a gene. This CDR3 contains 19 residues. The germline V gene has CDR1 SGDLS and CDR2 YYNGEE. Remarks on this clonotype: No antigen is known for it.

The authors made TCR beta libraries by quantitative 5'-RACE with molecular barcodes. TCRdb reprocessed the 5' RACE reads via MiXCR and lists one record per CDR3 protein. The data show 200,000 to 250,000 distinct CDR3 sequences, with 18% seen just once and about 39% held by the top ten. The chain recombines TRBV9 with TRBJ2-1; 7 bases map to TRBD1. This TCR was sampled from a male donor with ankylosing spondylitis. Sequenced material: blood, either unsorted or a sorted T cell fraction (not recorded which). The CDR3 here is CASSDPRRLYGTEDNEQFF. CDR3 bases: TGTGCCAGCAGCGACCCACGCCGGCTTTATGGGACAGAGGACAATGAGCAGTTCTTC.